This is a list of T cell receptor beta chains from one sample in a study of Graves' ophthalmopathy and Graves' hyperthyroidism. One entry per CDR3 protein, called by TCRdb with MiXCR from the multiplex PCR reads. The repertoire consists of hundreds of thousands of distinct CDR3 sequences, with 22% occurring once and the leading ten covering approximately 7%. Material: peripheral blood. These receptors all stem from a woman aged 18 to 35 with stable Graves' hyperthyroidism. Some clones in this sample may be carry-over from other donors' samples. The CDR3 runs from the conserved cysteine through the conserved F or W. Fields, in order: J gene, clone size, V gene, D gene, CDR3 protein, CDR3 DNA. A D gene is named only where the DNA matches it firmly. Some rows have no size entry. The others give once, few or many, or a class for an expanded clone.

>TRBJ2-7|many|TRBV20-1|.
CSARVLGLYEQYF
TGCAGTGCTAGAGTGCTAGGGCTATACGAGCAGTACTTC
>TRBJ2-7|.|TRBV29-1|TRBD1
CSALTGGSYEQYF
TGCAGCGCCCTGACAGGGGGCTCCTACGAGCAGTACTTC
>TRBJ1-5|.|TRBV19|.
CASSIVRRGDQPQHF
TGTGCCAGTAGTATAGTGCGGAGGGGGGACCAGCCCCAGCATTTT
>TRBJ1-6|many|TRBV28|.
CASRTVYNSPLHF
TGTGCCAGCAGGACAGTCTATAATTCACCCCTCCACTTT
>TRBJ2-5|few|TRBV5-1|TRBD2
CASSLLTSGTQETQYF
TGCGCCAGCAGCTTGTTGACTAGCGGGACACAAGAGACCCAGTACTTC
>TRBJ2-6|many|TRBV13|.
CASSLGAPGANVLTF
TGTGCCAGCAGCTTAGGGGCCCCTGGGGCCAACGTCCTGACTTTC
>TRBJ2-4|many|TRBV24-1|.
CATSEGYRIQYF
TGTGCCACCAGTGAAGGCTATCGCATTCAGTACTTC
>TRBJ1-5|many|TRBV11-2|TRBD1
CASSLDGTGFNQPQHF
TGTGCCAGCAGCTTAGATGGGACAGGGTTCAATCAGCCCCAGCATTTT
>TRBJ2-5|many|TRBV11-2|.
CASSLSGTTQETQYF
TGTGCCAGCAGCTTATCAGGGACGACCCAAGAGACCCAGTACTTC
>TRBJ1-3|many|TRBV28|.
CASSFAGKKSSGNTIYF
TGTGCCAGCAGTTTTGCAGGGAAAAAGAGCTCTGGAAACACCATATATTTT
>TRBJ1-5|many|TRBV15|.
CATGGFGQPQHF
TGTGCCACCGGCGGGTTTGGTCAGCCCCAGCATTTT
>TRBJ2-5|many|TRBV2|.
CASRERALETQYF
TGTGCCAGCAGGGAAAGGGCCTTGGAGACCCAGTACTTC
>TRBJ1-5|.|TRBV18|.
CASSPDSRQPQHF
TGTGCCAGCTCCCCGGACTCTCGGCAGCCCCAGCATTTT
>TRBJ1-1|many|TRBV20-1|TRBD1
CSARDGTGGTEAFF
TGCAGTGCTAGAGACGGGACAGGGGGAACTGAAGCTTTCTTT
>TRBJ2-7|.|TRBV6-1|.
CASSQLGDYEQYF
TGCGCCAGCAGCCAACTTGGAGACTACGAGCAGTACTTC
>TRBJ2-7|.|TRBV6-1|TRBD1
CASNYQRTGWNEQYF
TGTGCCAGCAACTATCAACGGACAGGGTGGAACGAGCAGTACTTC
>TRBJ1-3|once|TRBV6-1|.
CASRGEFRDPGNTIYF
TGTGCCAGCAGGGGGGAGTTCAGGGACCCTGGAAACACCATATATTTT
>TRBJ2-5|.|TRBV6-2/TRBV6-3|TRBD1
CASSYPRQGIRETQYF
TGTGCCAGCAGTTACCCCCGACAGGGGATCCGAGAGACCCAGTACTTC
>TRBJ2-7|many|TRBV28|.
CASRSPEAPYEQYF
TGTGCCAGCAGATCCCCGGAAGCCCCCTACGAGCAGTACTTC
>TRBJ1-5|many|TRBV20-1|.
CSASGTYSNQPQHF
TGCAGTGCTAGCGGGACATATAGCAATCAGCCCCAGCATTTT